This T cell receptor (beta chain) is from a study of blood T cell repertoires in COVID-19 (dated by TCRdb to the early 2020s). Regarding the study in general: Samples covering the acute and convalescent phases of COVID-19 were provided by collaborators in the United States, Italy and Spain. The material from the prospective study consisted of cDNA or gDNA derived from T cells, B-cell-depleted T cells, or PBMCs. Deeply sampled blood TCRbeta repertoires from subjects exposed to, actively infected with, or recovered from COVID-19 were included in the dataset. The repertoires were released in a freely available public database meant as a resource for research on the immune response to SARS-CoV-2. The samples were drawn from two sources: the first 160 participants of the ongoing ImmuneRACE study, and 950 to 1,500 subjects contributed by 6 global collaborators. Sample metadata almost always included a de-identified subject ID, COVID-19 status, age in years and sex. Where available, HLA class I and class II types were obtained from metadata supplied by the sample provider rather than from assay-based typing. What the work shows at the level of the full study, not this receptor alone: The quantity of clinical and demographic metadata differed by source and by participant and was supplied without curation.

TCRbeta CDR3 regions were amplified from genomic DNA by means of the immunoSEQ Assay, a bias-controlled multiplex PCR. From the authors' description of their analysis: Within the assay, amplification of reference gene primers was used to estimate how many nucleated cells each sample contained. To quantify the absolute abundance of each unique TCRbeta CDR3 rearrangement, sequence reads were collapsed and filtered. Productive Simpson clonality was computed per sample as the square root of Simpson's diversity index over productive rearrangements. As stored in TCRdb, this immuneACCESS dataset retains in-frame rearrangements with V and J assigned. A fraction of the clones does not appear; measured against another copy, unresolved V genes explain less than half of the discrepancy, and the remainder lacks a known reason. That table furnishes V, J and clone size, whereas the DNA furnished D and trimming. For this sample there are tens of thousands of clones; around 86% appear just once. The ten largest clones take up about 3% of the sample.

V is cut by 2 bases and J by 8 bases, and the space between the germline ends is 13 bases. Reading from cysteine to phenylalanine, the CDR3 counts 15 amino acids. Solely the CDR3 DNA is kept, with 45 bases framed from the first base. In the germline V gene, CDR1 corresponds to SGHVS and CDR2 to FNYEAQ. One collaborating source in Seattle enrolled patients during active infection and followed them longitudinally through the course of disease. The collaborating institutions used their own protocols to collect whole blood in K2EDTA tubes. For TCRbeta analysis, collaborators shipped samples in one of three forms: frozen whole blood, isolated PBMCs, or DNA extracted from either of those sample types. Note on this clone: Its antigen target is currently unknown. No base quality information exists; no much larger clone differs at one position.

The sequence is built from TRBV7-6 and TRBJ1-6; possibly the D gene is TRBD1, per 5 matching bases. This receptor was obtained from a woman aged 80 or over with COVID-19, enrolled during active disease. The source material was peripheral blood. The sequence in DNA is TGTGCCAGCAGCTTATGGACAATGTCGGATTCACCCCTCCACTTT. The resulting protein is CASSLWTMSDSPLHF. Where the CDR3 stops, the reference TRBV7-6 and TRBJ1-6 genes take over; the full variable domain is GAGVSQSPRYKVTKRGQDVALRCDPISGHVSLYWYRQALGQGPEFLTYFNYEAQQDKSGLPNDRFSAERPEGSISTLTIQRTEQRDSAMYRCASSLWTMSDSPLHFGNGTRLTVT.